This T cell receptor (beta chain) was sequenced during a study of radiotherapy plus CTLA-4 blockade in lung cancer. Across the study: Objective response was observed in roughly 17% of patients, and disease control in approximately 33%. Study-wide points: Following radiotherapy plus ipilimumab, tumor-derived TCR clones expanded in the blood.

Notes on this clone: Antigen: not known.

Here immunoSEQ multiplex PCR was the method, and the copy in TCRdb shows in-frame clones only, minus some. Here the sample spans 110,000 or so clones, about four fifths being singletons. V lost 2 bases, J lost 0 bases, and 8 bases lay in between. The CDR3 contains 15 residues. Germline CDR1 and CDR2: MNHEY and SVGAGI. Sequenced here: peripheral blood, sampled from a patient treated with radiotherapy plus ipilimumab. The V gene is TRBV6-5, the J gene TRBJ1-3; the D gene is possibly TRBD1 (5 bases). This clonotype was sampled from a human donor with non-small cell lung cancer who had a partial response to radiotherapy plus ipilimumab. This CDR3 is CASSYQGLSGNTIYF. The CDR3 coding sequence is TGTGCCAGCAGTTACCAGGGACTCTCTGGAAACACCATATATTTT.